The rows below give T cell receptor beta chains drawn from one sample of a study of T cell responses to AZD1222 COVID-19 vaccine. Measured with immunoSEQ multiplex PCR; TCRdb has only the in-frame clones, and not every one. The sample consists of 25,000 to 35,000 clones, around 80% of them appearing once. Specimen: peripheral blood, collected on day 0 of AZD1222 vaccination. The receptor set was obtained from an adult in good health. CDR3s include the opening cysteine and the closing phenylalanine or tryptophan. The order of the fields is V gene, clone size, J gene, D gene, CDR3 DNA, CDR3 protein. A D gene is named only where the DNA matches it firmly. Clone size appears in some rows only: once, few, many, or a class for an expanded clone.

v_gene: TRBV10-2
abundance: -
j_gene: TRBJ2-7
d_gene: TRBD2
CDR3nt: TGCGCCACGAGGACTAGCGGGGGGGCTGGCCACGAGCAGTACTTC
CDR3aa: CATRTSGGAGHEQYF

v_gene: TRBV30
abundance: -
j_gene: TRBJ2-1
d_gene: TRBD2
CDR3nt: TGTGCCAGAAGCGGGAGTAGGTACAATGAGCAGTTCTTC
CDR3aa: CARSGSRYNEQFF

v_gene: TRBV21-1
abundance: medium-sized
j_gene: TRBJ1-4
d_gene: -
CDR3nt: TGTGCCAGCAGCAAAGAGGCCGGCCGAAATGAAAAACTGTTTTTT
CDR3aa: CASSKEAGRNEKLFF

v_gene: TRBV4-3
abundance: -
j_gene: TRBJ2-2
d_gene: -
CDR3nt: TGCGCCAGCAGCCAAGTAGTAGGCAGGGGTGGTACCACCGGGGAGCTGTTTTTT
CDR3aa: CASSQVVGRGGTTGELFF

v_gene: TRBV18
abundance: -
j_gene: TRBJ2-1
d_gene: -
CDR3nt: TGTGCCAGCTCACCTCGGACAGATTACAGTGAGCAGTTCTTC
CDR3aa: CASSPRTDYSEQFF

v_gene: TRBV30
abundance: -
j_gene: TRBJ2-1
d_gene: TRBD2
CDR3nt: TGTGCCTGGAGTCGGTTAGCGGGAGCCGAGCAGTTCTTC
CDR3aa: CAWSRLAGAEQFF

v_gene: TRBV6-1
abundance: -
j_gene: TRBJ2-1
d_gene: -
CDR3nt: TGTGCCAGCAGTGAAAGACCCCAGCCTAAATACAATGAGCAGTTCTTC
CDR3aa: CASSERPQPKYNEQFF

v_gene: TRBV6-5
abundance: -
j_gene: TRBJ1-5
d_gene: -
CDR3nt: TGTGCCAGCAGTTACTCGAAGGATAGCAATCAGCCCCAGCATTTT
CDR3aa: CASSYSKDSNQPQHF

v_gene: TRBV21-1
abundance: -
j_gene: TRBJ2-2
d_gene: -
CDR3nt: TGTGCCAGCAGCAAAAACGCCAGGGGTGCCGGGGAGCTGTTTTTT
CDR3aa: CASSKNARGAGELFF

v_gene: TRBV5-1
abundance: -
j_gene: TRBJ1-1
d_gene: -
CDR3nt: TGCGCCAGCAGCGAAACGACATTTAACACTGAAGCTTTCTTT
CDR3aa: CASSETTFNTEAFF

v_gene: TRBV3-1/TRBV3-2
abundance: -
j_gene: TRBJ1-4
d_gene: -
CDR3nt: TGTGCCAGCAGCCCACGACGGGGTTTCGGAGAAAAACTGTTTTTT
CDR3aa: CASSPRRGFGEKLFF

v_gene: TRBV7-6
abundance: -
j_gene: TRBJ2-1
d_gene: TRBD2
CDR3nt: TGTGCCAGCAGCTTCGAACTAGCGGGAGGACCTTACAATGAGCAGTTCTTC
CDR3aa: CASSFELAGGPYNEQFF

v_gene: TRBV19
abundance: -
j_gene: TRBJ1-2
d_gene: TRBD1
CDR3nt: TGTGCCAGTAGTAGACAGGGGGCCGGTGACTATGGCTACACCTTC
CDR3aa: CASSRQGAGDYGYTF

v_gene: TRBV6-5
abundance: -
j_gene: TRBJ2-7
d_gene: -
CDR3nt: TGTGCCAGCAGTCCAACCCAGGGATACGAGCAGTACTTC
CDR3aa: CASSPTQGYEQYF

v_gene: TRBV6-4
abundance: -
j_gene: TRBJ2-3
d_gene: TRBD2
CDR3nt: TGTGCCAGCAGTGACTCGTATTCTCTAGCGGGAGACACAGATACGCAGTATTTT
CDR3aa: CASSDSYSLAGDTDTQYF

v_gene: TRBV7-2
abundance: -
j_gene: TRBJ1-4
d_gene: TRBD1
CDR3nt: TGTGCCAGCAGTTTACTCGGGACAGCCCGTAATGAAAAACTGTTTTTT
CDR3aa: CASSLLGTARNEKLFF

v_gene: TRBV12-5
abundance: -
j_gene: TRBJ2-1
d_gene: TRBD2
CDR3nt: TGTGCTAGTGGTTTGTTCGGCCTAGCGGGGGGAAGCTCCTACAATGAGCAGTTCTTC
CDR3aa: CASGLFGLAGGSSYNEQFF

v_gene: TRBV11-1
abundance: few
j_gene: TRBJ1-2
d_gene: -
CDR3nt: TGTGCCAGCAGCTTAGGAGGGGATGTCTATGGCTACACCTTC
CDR3aa: CASSLGGDVYGYTF

v_gene: TRBV9
abundance: few
j_gene: TRBJ2-1
d_gene: -
CDR3nt: TGTGCCAGCAGCGTAGGGAATAGCTACAATGAGCAGTTCTTC
CDR3aa: CASSVGNSYNEQFF

v_gene: TRBV10-3
abundance: -
j_gene: TRBJ1-3
d_gene: -
CDR3nt: TGTGCCATCAGTGATTCGGTGGGGGTCTCTGGAAACACCATATATTTT
CDR3aa: CAISDSVGVSGNTIYF